This TCR beta chain appears in the sequencing data of a study of molecular identifiers for immune sequencing clone quantification. The CDR3 spans 15 residues. The germline V gene has CDR1 ENHRY and CDR2 SYGVKD. The V end was cut by 0 bases, the J end by 3 bases, with 9 bases between. One entry per CDR3 protein results from TCRdb running MiXCR on the PCR reads. The table records under 100,000 distinct CDR3 sequences, roughly 25% of them present only once. This clonotype has a handful of counts. This chain joins TRBV10-3 and TRBJ1-5; D ambiguous. This receptor was obtained from a human donor in good health. Some libraries in this study had Jurkat cell RNA spiked in. The sequenced sample was naive CD8+ T cells from blood, with Jurkat cell RNA spiked in. The subset is: FACS-sorted CD8+CD4-CCR7+CD45RA+ naive T cells. CDR3 coding DNA: TGTGCCATCAGTGAGTCGTTACAGATCAATCAGCCCCAGCATTTT. As protein: CAISESLQINQPQHF.